The TCR beta chain described here comes from a study of cytomegalovirus exposure and HLA in healthy donors. Overall study: Samples from HLA-typed donors yielded 65 million to 85 million unique TCRs in an early data release.

Germline V gene data show CDR1 as SGHTA and CDR2 as FQGTGA. The CDR3 contains 14 residues. V was cut by 5 bases and J by 5 bases, with 12 bases left in between. The primer mix had 60 Vbeta and 13 Jbeta primers. The data were produced by immunoSEQ multiplex PCR, yet TCRdb's version contains in-frame clones alone and is incomplete. Among around 140,000 clones listed, approximately 70% were seen once. Sequencing was performed on PBMCs. The sequence came from a woman in her fifties or sixties in good health and CMV-seronegative. The chain couples TRBV7-3 to TRBJ1-4; a weak D match, TRBD1 (6 bases). The CDR3 loop is CASSKDSWNEKLFF. DNA of the CDR3: TGTGCCAGCAGCAAGGACAGTTGGAATGAAAAACTGTTTTTT.